The rows below give T cell receptor beta chains drawn from one sample of a study of T cell responses to AZD1222 COVID-19 vaccine. The table came from immunoSEQ multiplex PCR; TCRdb's copy has only in-frame clones and leaves some out. Of about 130,000 clones in the sample, roughly 84% are singletons; the top ten hold roughly an eighth. This material consisted of peripheral blood, taken on day 0 of AZD1222 vaccination. The receptors shown here come from an adult in good health. The CDR3 runs from the conserved cysteine through the conserved F or W. A D gene is named only where the DNA matches it firmly. Expanded clones get a size class; other rows say once, few or many, or leave the size out.

V	J	size	D	CDR3	DNA
TRBV5-5	TRBJ2-7	-	TRBD1	CASSLRDRGAQAYEQYF	TGTGCCAGCAGCTTACGGGACAGGGGAGCCCAGGCCTACGAGCAGTACTTC
TRBV5-1	TRBJ2-5	few	-	CASSPGTGPETQYF	TGCGCCAGCAGCCCTGGGACCGGGCCAGAGACCCAGTACTTC
TRBV19	TRBJ1-5	-	TRBD1	CASSPDGGQGNQPQHF	TGTGCCAGTAGTCCCGATGGAGGACAGGGTAATCAGCCCCAGCATTTT
TRBV2	TRBJ1-1	-	-	CASSEGGWTEAFF	TGTGCCAGCAGTGAAGGAGGGTGGACTGAAGCTTTCTTT
TRBV7-9	TRBJ1-2	-	-	CASSEGGSSLFRGRYGYTF	TGTGCCAGCAGCGAGGGGGGCAGTTCCCTTTTTAGGGGCCGCTATGGCTACACCTTC
TRBV6-2/TRBV6-3	TRBJ1-5	-	TRBD1	CASSTLTTGFLHQPQHF	TGTGCCAGCAGTACCCTAACGACAGGGTTTTTGCATCAGCCCCAGCATTTT
TRBV10-3	TRBJ2-4	-	-	CAIRDPVAKNIQYF	TGTGCCATCAGGGACCCAGTAGCCAAAAACATTCAGTACTTC
TRBV6-1	TRBJ2-7	few	-	CASSEGGYEQYF	TGTGCCAGCAGTGAAGGGGGATACGAGCAGTACTTC
TRBV12-3/TRBV12-4	TRBJ1-3	-	-	CASSYSGGNTIYF	TGTGCCAGCAGTTATAGCGGGGGGAACACCATATATTTT
TRBV3-1/TRBV3-2	TRBJ2-7	-	-	CASSQGRAGISSYEQYF	TGTGCCAGCAGCCAAGGAAGAGCAGGGATAAGCTCCTACGAGCAGTACTTC
TRBV5-1	TRBJ2-5	-	TRBD2	CASSPTSGGPRETQYF	TGCGCCAGCAGCCCGACTAGCGGGGGGCCGCGGGAGACCCAGTACTTC
TRBV6-2/TRBV6-3	TRBJ1-1	few	TRBD1	CASSSWTGSSNTEAFF	TGTGCCAGCAGTTCGTGGACAGGAAGTTCAAACACTGAAGCTTTCTTT
TRBV27	TRBJ2-7	-	TRBD1	CASSSNNRGPSYEQYF	TGTGCCAGCAGTTCTAACAACAGGGGCCCCTCCTACGAGCAGTACTTC